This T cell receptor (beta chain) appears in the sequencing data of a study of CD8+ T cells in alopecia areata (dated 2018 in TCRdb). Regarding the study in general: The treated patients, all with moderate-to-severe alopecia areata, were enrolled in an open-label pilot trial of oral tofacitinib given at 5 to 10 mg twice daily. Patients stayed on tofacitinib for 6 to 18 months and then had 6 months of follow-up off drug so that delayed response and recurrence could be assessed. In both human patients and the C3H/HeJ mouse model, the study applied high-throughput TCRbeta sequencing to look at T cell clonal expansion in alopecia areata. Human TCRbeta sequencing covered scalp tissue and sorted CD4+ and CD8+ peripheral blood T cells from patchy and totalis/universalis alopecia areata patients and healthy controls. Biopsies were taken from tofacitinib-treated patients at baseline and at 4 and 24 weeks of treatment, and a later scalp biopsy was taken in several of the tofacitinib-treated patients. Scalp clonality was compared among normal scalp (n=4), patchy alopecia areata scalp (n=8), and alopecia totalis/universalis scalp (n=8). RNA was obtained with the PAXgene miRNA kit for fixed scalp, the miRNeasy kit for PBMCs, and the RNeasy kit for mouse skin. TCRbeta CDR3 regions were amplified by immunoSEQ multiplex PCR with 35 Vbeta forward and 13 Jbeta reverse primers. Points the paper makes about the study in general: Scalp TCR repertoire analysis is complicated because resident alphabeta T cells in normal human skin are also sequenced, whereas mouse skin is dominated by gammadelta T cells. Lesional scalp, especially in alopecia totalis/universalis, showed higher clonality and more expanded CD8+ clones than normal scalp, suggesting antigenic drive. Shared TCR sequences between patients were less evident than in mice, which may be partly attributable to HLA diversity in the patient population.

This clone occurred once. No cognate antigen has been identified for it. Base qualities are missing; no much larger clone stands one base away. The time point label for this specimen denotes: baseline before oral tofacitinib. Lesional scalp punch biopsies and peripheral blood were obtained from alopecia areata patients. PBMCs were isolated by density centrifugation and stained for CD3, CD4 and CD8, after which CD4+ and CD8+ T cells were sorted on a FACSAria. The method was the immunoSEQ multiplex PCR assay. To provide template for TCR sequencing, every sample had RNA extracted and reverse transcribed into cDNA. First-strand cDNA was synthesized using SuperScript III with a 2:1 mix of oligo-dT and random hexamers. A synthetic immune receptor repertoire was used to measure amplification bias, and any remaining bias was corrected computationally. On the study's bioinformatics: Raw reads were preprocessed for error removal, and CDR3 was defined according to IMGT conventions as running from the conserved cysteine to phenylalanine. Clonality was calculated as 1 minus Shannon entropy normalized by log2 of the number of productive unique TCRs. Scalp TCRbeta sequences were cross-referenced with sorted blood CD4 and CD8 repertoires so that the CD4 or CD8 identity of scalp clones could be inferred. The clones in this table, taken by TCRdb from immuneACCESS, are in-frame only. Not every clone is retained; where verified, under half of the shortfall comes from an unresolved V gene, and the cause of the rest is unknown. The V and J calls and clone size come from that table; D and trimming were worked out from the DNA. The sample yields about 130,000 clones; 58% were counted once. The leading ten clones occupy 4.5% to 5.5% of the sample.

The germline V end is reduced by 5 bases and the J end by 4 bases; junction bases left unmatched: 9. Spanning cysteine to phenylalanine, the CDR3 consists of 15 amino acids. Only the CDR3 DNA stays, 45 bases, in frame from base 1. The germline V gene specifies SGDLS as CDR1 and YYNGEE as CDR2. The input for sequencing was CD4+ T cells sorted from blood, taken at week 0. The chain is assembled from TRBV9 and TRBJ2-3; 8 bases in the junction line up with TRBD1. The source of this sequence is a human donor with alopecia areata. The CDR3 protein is CASSLQGADSDTQYF. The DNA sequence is TGTGCCAGCAGTTTGCAGGGGGCAGATTCAGATACGCAGTATTTT. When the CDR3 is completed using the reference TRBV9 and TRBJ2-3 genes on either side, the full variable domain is DSGVTQTPKHLITATGQRVTLRCSPRSGDLSVYWYQQSLDQGLQFLIQYYNGEERAKGNILERFSAQQFPDLHSELNLSSLELGDSALYFCASSLQGADSDTQYFGPGTRLTVL.